These 14 T cell receptor beta chains were all obtained from the same sample, sequenced in a study of post-analysis software for immune sequencing data. Study-wide findings and caveats: Patients used about five TRBV segments, including TRBV5-6, TRBV5-1 and TRBV20-1, more often than controls.

The antigens of these receptors remain unknown. The library was made from cDNA and included unique molecular identifiers. TCRdb processed the PCR reads anew with MiXCR; each CDR3 protein has one entry. The sample shows hundreds of thousands of distinct CDR3 sequences, 25% to 30% of them seen only once. The sequencing input was blood. The receptors stem from a girl aged 5-17 years with multiple sclerosis.

The gene calls are TRBV6-2 or TRBV6-3 and TRBJ2-1, with D tentatively TRBD2 (6 bases). Per germline, CDR1 MNHEY and CDR2 SVGEGT. The V end was cut by 2 bases, the J end by 5 bases, with 16 bases between. This CDR3 spans 16 amino acids. The DNA of the CDR3 is TGTGCCAGCAGTTACCTCGCGGGGCCCCTCGACAATGAGCAGTTCTTC. Protein: CASSYLAGPLDNEQFF.

This clonotype has ten or more counts. This chain joins TRBV5-1 and TRBJ2-1; possibly TRBD1 or TRBD2 for D (5 bases each). The germline V gene has CDR1 SGHRS and CDR2 YFSETQ. The CDR3 has 13 amino acids. V was shortened by 3 bases and J by 8 bases, with 12 bases between the two germline ends. CDR3 in DNA: TGCGCCAGCAGCTCCGGGGCCGGGGATGAGCAGTTCTTC. Translated: CASSSGAGDEQFF.

This clonotype has just a few counts. The chain's CDR3 is CSVATGGVKNIQYF. The DNA for the CDR3 is TGCAGCGTGGCGACGGGAGGGGTCAAAAACATTCAGTACTTC. V usage is TRBV29-1 and J usage is TRBJ2-4, with 8 bases aligning to TRBD2. This CDR3 comprises 14 residues. The germline V gene has CDR1 SQVTM and CDR2 ANQGSEA. J was trimmed by 3 bases and V by 6 bases; bases with no gene match: 7.

In its sample, this clonotype was seen once. The gene calls are TRBV5-1 and TRBJ1-2; TRBD1 matches at 7 bases. The CDR3 is 15 residues long. Per the germline V gene, CDR1 is SGHRS and CDR2 is YFSETQ. V lost 4 bases, J lost 2 bases, and 8 bases stayed unmatched. The CDR3 coding sequence is TGCGCCAGCAGCCCCCCAACAGGGGACAACTATGGCTACACCTTC. Translated, it gives CASSPPTGDNYGYTF. Looking up the rest from reference TRBV5-1 and TRBJ1-2 gives the full variable domain: KAGVTQTPRYLIKTRGQQVTLSCSPISGHRSVSWYQQTPGQGLQFLFEYFSETQRNKGNFPGRFSGRQFSNSRSEMNVSTLELGDSALYLCASSPPTGDNYGYTFGSGTRLTVV.

This chain links TRBV29-1 with TRBJ2-7; 7 bases align to TRBD1. There are 16 residues in the CDR3. The germline CDR1 and CDR2 sequences are SQVTM and ANQGSEA. With V trimmed by 8 bases and J by 3 bases, 19 bases remained unmatched. The CDR3 nucleotides read TGCAGCAAAGACAGGGAGCTACGGTTCGGGGACTACGAGCAGTACTTC. Translation gives CSKDRELRFGDYEQYF.

A few counts support this clonotype. This chain uses TRBV7-2 with TRBJ2-5; D might be TRBD2 (5 bases). Germline CDR1 and CDR2: SGHTA and FQGNSA. V lost 4 bases and J 2 bases, leaving 14 bases between the germline ends. This CDR3 spans 15 amino acids. The CDR3 sequence is CASSSRSLAQETQYF. The CDR3 DNA follows: TGTGCCAGCAGCTCCAGGTCGCTAGCACAAGAGACCCAGTACTTC. Full variable domain (rest looked up from reference TRBV7-2 and TRBJ2-5): GAGVSQSPSNKVTEKGKDVELRCDPISGHTALYWYRQSLGQGLEFLIYFQGNSAPDKSGLPSDRFSAERTGGSVSTLTIQRTQQEDSAVYLCASSSRSLAQETQYFGPGTRLLVL.

This clonotype was seen a handful of times. The chain has TRBV7-2 and TRBJ2-6, with 12 bases identical to TRBD1. The CDR3 extends over 18 amino acids. Germline V gene data show CDR1 as SGHTA and CDR2 as FQGNSA. The ends lost 5 bases at V and 2 bases at J; junction bases unmatched: 7. DNA for the CDR3: TGTGCCAGCAGCCCCCCGGGACAGGGGGCGCCTGGGGCCAACGTCCTGACTTTC. Translation gives CASSPPGQGAPGANVLTF.

This clonotype occurred a few times. This chain connects TRBV6-5 to TRBJ1-1; 8 bases align to TRBD1. Trimming removed 6 bases from V and 7 bases from J; junction bases left unmatched: 4. The CDR3 covers 12 residues. CDR1 and CDR2 (germline): MNHEY, SVGAGI. CDR3 residues: CASSRQGNEAFF. CDR3 DNA sequence: TGTGCCAGCAGCCGACAGGGGAATGAAGCTTTCTTT.

This clonotype has a count of ten or more. CDR3 sequence (DNA): TGTGCCAGCAGTCCCCCCTGGGGTGAGCAGTTCTTC. The encoded protein is CASSPPWGEQFF. The rearrangement uses TRBV6-5 and TRBJ2-1, with unresolved D. V was clipped by 5 bases and J by 9 bases, with 11 bases between them. Germline lookup yields CDR1 MNHEY and CDR2 SVGAGI. This CDR3 contains 12 residues.

This clonotype was observed once. The rearrangement links TRBV7-2 to TRBJ2-3; 7 bases agree with TRBD2. Germline loops: CDR1 SGHTA, CDR2 FQGNSA. There are 15 residues in the CDR3. The trim removed 4 bases at V and 2 bases at J, leaving 6 bases unmatched. The CDR3: CASSWGLPPTDTQYF. Written as DNA, the CDR3 is TGTGCCAGCAGCTGGGGACTACCCCCCACAGATACGCAGTATTTT.

This clonotype was recorded once. This could be a read error, since a much larger clone is one nucleotide away. This sequence joins TRBV29-1 and TRBJ2-3; 7 bases are a match to TRBD1. There are 14 residues in the CDR3. With V trimmed by 2 bases and J by 2 bases, 4 bases remained unmatched. CDR1 and CDR2 (germline): SQVTM, ANQGSEA. Here the CDR3 reads CSVESTGVTDTQYF. In DNA, the CDR3 is TGCAGCGTTGAAAGTACAGGGGTCACAGATACGCAGTATTTT.

This clonotype was observed a handful of times. CDR3 DNA sequence: TGCAGCGCAGGTGGCTGGCAATACGAGCAGTACTTC. This sequence encodes CSAGGWQYEQYF. The chain recombines TRBV29-1 with TRBJ2-7; no clear D. This CDR3 has 12 residues. In germline, CDR1 is SQVTM, CDR2 ANQGSEA. Trimming pared 7 bases from V and 4 bases from J, leaving 14 bases between.

The genes are TRBV5-1 and TRBJ1-2, with TRBD1 matching over 9 bases. The CDR3 runs to 14 residues. The V and J ends lost 4 bases and 4 bases, in that order; junction bases with no gene match: 5. The V gene's germline CDR1 is SGHRS and CDR2 YFSETQ. In nucleotides, the CDR3 is TGCGCCAGCAGCCATACAGGGGGCCCCTATGGCTACACCTTC. This translates into CASSHTGGPYGYTF.

V usage is TRBV7-2 and J usage is TRBJ2-7; no firm D call. In germline, CDR1 is SGHTA, CDR2 FQGNSA. This CDR3 comprises 13 residues. V lost 5 bases and J 3 bases, leaving 11 bases between the germline ends. In DNA form, the CDR3 reads TGTGCCAGCAGCAAAGCGTTCGTCTACGAGCAGTACTTC. As protein: CASSKAFVYEQYF. Supplemented by reference TRBV7-2 and TRBJ2-7, the full variable domain reads GAGVSQSPSNKVTEKGKDVELRCDPISGHTALYWYRQSLGQGLEFLIYFQGNSAPDKSGLPSDRFSAERTGGSVSTLTIQRTQQEDSAVYLCASSKAFVYEQYFGPGTRLTVT.